Each of the 8 T cell receptor beta chains below was sequenced from the same sample in a study of shared clonotypes between healthy human individuals (dated by TCRdb to about 2020). Library prep was done by the immunoSEQ multiplex PCR assay. The clones in this table, taken by TCRdb from immuneACCESS, are in-frame only. Not every clone is retained; where verified, under half of the shortfall comes from an unresolved V gene, and the cause of the rest is unknown. This sample lists approximately 87,000 clones; 60% to 65% were detected once. The top ten hold roughly 56% of the sample. The source material was memory CD8+ T cells sorted from blood. The cell subset or site label on this specimen signifies: CD45RO+ cells pooled with CCR7-negative TemRA cells. The receptors come from a man in his thirties or forties in good health.

The chain uses TRBV11-2 and TRBJ1-4; tentatively, D is TRBD1 (6 bases). Germline V CDR1 and CDR2: SGHAT, FQNNGV. The V gene lost 2 bases and the J gene lost 2 bases, with 18 bases spanning the gap. CDR3 size: 18 residues. The CDR3 region is CASSLFTTQGHTNEKLFF. CDR3 DNA: TGTGCCAGCAGCTTATTCACGACCCAGGGACATACTAATGAAAAACTGTTTTTT.

The chain recombines TRBV2 with TRBJ2-1, with unresolved D. V was clipped by 1 base and J by 7 bases, with 5 bases between them. Germline V CDR1 and CDR2: SNHLY, FYNNEI. The CDR3 has 12 amino acids. The CDR3 sequence: CASSEGRNEQFF. CDR3 nucleotide sequence: TGTGCCAGCAGTGAAGGCCGGAATGAGCAGTTCTTC.

As for this clone: A far larger clone is just one base off, so this is likely a read error. The chain uses TRBV29-1 and TRBJ1-4; D unresolved. The V and J ends lost 6 bases and 1 base respectively, with 12 bases between them. The germline gives CDR1 SQVTM, CDR2 ANQGSEA. The CDR3 contains 14 residues. The DNA of the CDR3 is TGCAGCGTGGGGATAGGAGGAACTAATGAAAAACTGTTTTTT. Encoded protein: CSVGIGGTNEKLFF.

The chain carries TRBV2 and TRBJ2-7; D is ambiguous. This CDR3 contains 12 residues. The germline CDR1 and CDR2 sequences are SNHLY and FYNNEI. The V and J ends lost 5 bases and 7 bases respectively, with 12 bases between them. CDR3 in amino acids: CASSRIDGEQYF. The CDR3 DNA follows: TGTGCCAGCAGTCGCATTGATGGGGAGCAGTACTTC.

V usage is TRBV28 and J usage is TRBJ2-1; 8 nucleotides agree with TRBD2. Germline lookup yields CDR1 MDHEN and CDR2 SYDVKM. The CDR3 has 15 amino acids. Unmatched junction bases numbered 12, after V lost 6 bases and J lost 8 bases. The CDR3 DNA sequence: TGTGCCAGCAGCAAACTAGCGGTCGTTAGGGATGAGCAGTTCTTC. Protein sequence: CASSKLAVVRDEQFF.

V usage is TRBV7-8 and J usage is TRBJ2-6; TRBD1 matches 9 bases. CDR3 length: 18 amino acids. V lost 0 bases and J lost 0; bases outside the gene matches: 3. In germline, CDR1 is SGHVS, CDR2 FQNEAQ. The CDR3 nucleotides read TGTGCCAGCAGCTTAGCCCGACAGGGGGTCTCTGGGGCCAACGTCCTGACTTTC. Its translation: CASSLARQGVSGANVLTF.

As for this clone: This sample includes further DNA sequences coding for the same CDR3. J is TRBJ2-7 and V is TRBV28, with D possibly TRBD2 on 6 matching bases. The CDR3 sequence is 12 residues long. Germline values: CDR1 MDHEN, CDR2 SYDVKM. Trimming took 6 bases from V and 1 from J, leaving 7 bases between them. The CDR3, as DNA: TGTGCCAGCAGCGGGACTTCCTACGAGCAGTACTTC. This codes for CASSGTSYEQYF.

V is TRBV7-9 and J is TRBJ1-4, with 9 bases lining up with TRBD1. There are 14 residues in the CDR3. Germline CDR1 SEHNR, CDR2 FQNEAQ (reference sequence). V was pared by 5 bases and J by 8 bases, with 6 bases of the junction left unmatched. CDR3 sequence (DNA): TGTGCCAGCAGCAGGGACAGGGTCGACGAAAAACTGTTTTTT. The encoded protein is CASSRDRVDEKLFF.